Below, 25 T cell receptor beta chains from the same sample are listed, as sequenced in a study of T cell repertoires and HLA-DP antigens. TCRdb keeps only in-frame clones here, not all; method: immunoSEQ multiplex PCR. Among over 60,000 clones listed, around three quarters were seen once. Antigens for these TCRs are unknown. Sequenced: CD4+ T cells from PBMCs. The receptors come from a man aged 60 to 69 in good health and CMV-seronegative.

V gene TRBV23-1 combines with J gene TRBJ2-3; the match to TRBD2 covers 11 bases. Being an ORF, TRBV23-1 has a function that is uncertain. The CDR3 is 21 residues long. The trim removed 4 bases at V and 2 bases at J, leaving 20 bases unmatched. CDR3 DNA: TGCGCCAGCAGTCTCCCGAGGGGGACTAGCGGCACGGGGGGAGTCACAGATACGCAGTATTTT. Translated, it gives CASSLPRGTSGTGGVTDTQYF.

The chain has TRBV7-9 and TRBJ1-2; no definite D call. Looked up from germline, CDR1 is SEHNR and CDR2 is FQNEAQ (reference sequence). This CDR3 comprises 14 residues. V was trimmed by 3 bases and J by 6 bases, leaving 14 bases between them. The CDR3 loop reads CASSLLTARDGYTF. The DNA for the CDR3 is TGTGCCAGCAGCTTGTTGACCGCCCGGGATGGCTACACCTTC.

V is TRBV6-1 and J is TRBJ1-5, with D perhaps matching TRBD1 (6 bases). Trimming removed 5 bases from V and 7 bases from J, with 12 bases in between. This CDR3 comprises 13 residues. Germline loops: CDR1 MNHNS, CDR2 SASEGT. CDR3: CASSSDRLQPQHF. Written as DNA, the CDR3 is TGTGCCAGCAGTTCAGACAGGTTGCAGCCCCAGCATTTT.

V usage is TRBV2 and J usage is TRBJ2-5, with D possibly TRBD1 on 6 matching bases. The germline V gene encodes CDR1 SNHLY and CDR2 FYNNEI. V was pared by 6 bases and J by 3 bases, with 11 bases between. This CDR3 contains 13 residues. CDR3 nucleotide sequence: TGTGCCAGCAGCCGGGACACTAAAGAGACCCAGTACTTC. Translated: CASSRDTKETQYF.

The chain recombines TRBV5-1 with TRBJ2-4; 9 bases fit TRBD2. The V gene end was trimmed by 0 bases and the J gene end by 0 bases; junction bases not matched to a gene: 1. The CDR3 spans 16 residues. Germline values: CDR1 SGHRS, CDR2 YFSETQ. In DNA, the CDR3 is TGCGCCAGCAGCTTGGAACTAGCGGGAGCCAAAAACATTCAGTACTTC. It yields the protein CASSLELAGAKNIQYF.

This sequence joins TRBV10-1 and TRBJ2-2; D gene unclear. Germline-derived CDR1 and CDR2 are WNHNN and SYGVQD (reference sequence). Trimming took 4 bases from V and 7 from J, leaving 10 bases between them. The CDR3 has 13 residues. This chain's CDR3 is CASSAKGNGELFF. DNA of the CDR3: TGCGCCAGCAGTGCCAAGGGAAACGGGGAGCTGTTTTTT.

The chain employs TRBV5-4 and TRBJ2-1, with 11 bases aligning to TRBD2. Per the germline V gene, CDR1 is SGHNT and CDR2 is YYREEE (reference sequence). The CDR3 has 19 residues. V lost 2 bases, J lost 7 bases, and 17 bases stayed unmatched. The CDR3 protein is CASSFHQTGLAVGGNEQFF. Here the CDR3 DNA reads TGTGCCAGCAGCTTCCATCAAACGGGACTAGCGGTGGGAGGAAATGAGCAGTTCTTC.

This clone has only a few counts. The rearrangement links TRBV2 to TRBJ1-6; 7 nucleotides agree with TRBD1. Germline CDR1 reads SNHLY; CDR2 reads FYNNEI. The V gene end was trimmed by 7 bases and the J gene end by 9 bases; junction bases not matched to a gene: 6. The CDR3 has 13 residues. The CDR3 bases are TGTGCCAGCACAGGGGGGATTCGTTCACCCCTCCACTTT. Translating it yields CASTGGIRSPLHF.

The chain employs TRBV30 and TRBJ1-5, with TRBD1 identical over 7 bases. V lost 3 bases and J lost 6; bases outside the gene matches: 8. CDR1 is GTSNPN and CDR2 is SVGIG in the germline V gene (reference sequence). The CDR3 totals 14 residues. The CDR3 region is CAWRSKGGTQPQHF. The CDR3 nucleotides are TGTGCCTGGAGGTCGAAAGGGGGCACTCAGCCCCAGCATTTT.

The genes are TRBV11-3 and TRBJ2-3; TRBD2 is a possible D gene (6 bases). The V end was cut by 1 base, the J end by 2 bases, with 7 bases between. Germline CDR1 and CDR2: SGHNT and YENEEA. The CDR3 has 14 residues. For the CDR3, the DNA is TGTGCCAGCAGCTTAGGCGGGAACACAGATACGCAGTATTTT. Translating gives CASSLGGNTDTQYF. Together with reference TRBV11-3 and TRBJ2-3, the CDR3 gives the full variable domain: EAGVVQSPRYKIIEKKQPVAFWCNPISGHNTLYWYLQNLGQGPELLIRYENEEAVDDSQLPKDRFSAERLKGVDSTLKIQPAELGDSAVYLCASSLGGNTDTQYFGPGTRLTVL.

This chain uses TRBV5-4 with TRBJ1-3; the D is unclear. V was shortened by 4 bases and J by 0 bases, with 8 bases between the two germline ends. The CDR3 covers 14 residues. Germline CDR1 is SGHNT and CDR2 is YYREEE (reference sequence). The CDR3: CASSGDYSGNTIYF. The CDR3 DNA sequence: TGTGCCAGCAGCGGCGACTACTCTGGAAACACCATATATTTT.

The rearrangement joins TRBV30 to TRBJ1-6; 9 bases align to TRBD1. After removal of 4 bases from V and 11 bases from J, the junction contained 6 bases not matched to a gene. The CDR3 has 13 residues. From germline, CDR1 is GTSNPN and CDR2 SVGIG (reference sequence). The CDR3 is CAWTRDRVPPLHF. In DNA form, the CDR3 reads TGTGCCTGGACCCGGGACAGGGTTCCACCCCTCCACTTT.

The chain's CDR3 is CASSVIGGLSNQPQHF. As DNA, the CDR3 is TGTGCCAGCAGTGTAATCGGGGGGCTTAGCAATCAGCCCCAGCATTTT. This rearrangement joins TRBV6-1 to TRBJ1-5; a possible D gene is TRBD1 (6 bases). The CDR3 has 16 residues. Germline V gene data show CDR1 as MNHNS and CDR2 as SASEGT. V was pared by 4 bases and J by 0 bases, with 13 bases between.

The chain links TRBV6-6 to TRBJ2-7, with 8 bases aligning to TRBD1. J lost 2 bases, V lost 2 bases, and 5 bases had no gene match. The CDR3 loop spans 15 amino acids. The V gene's germline CDR1 is MNHNY and CDR2 SVGAGI (reference sequence). This CDR3 is CASSYRQGATYEQYV. CDR3 nucleotides: TGTGCCAGCAGTTACCGGCAGGGGGCAACCTACGAGCAGTACGTC.

The sample holds a few counts of this clone. This chain uses TRBV6-5 with TRBJ1-1; 7 bases fit TRBD1. Germline CDR1 MNHEY, CDR2 SVGAGI. Losses at the gene ends were 4 bases for V and 0 bases for J; bases not matched to a gene: 8. This CDR3 is 16 amino acids long. CDR3 nucleotides: TGTGCCAGCAGTTCGTCCCGGGACAGCATGAACACTGAAGCTTTCTTT. Protein: CASSSSRDSMNTEAFF.

V usage is TRBV2 and J usage is TRBJ1-4; 12 bases align to TRBD1. The trim removed 6 bases at V and 13 bases at J, leaving 12 bases unmatched. Germline V gene sequence: CDR1 SNHLY, CDR2 FYNNEI. This CDR3 spans 15 amino acids. The CDR3 region is CASSLTGTGGRGLFF. CDR3 nucleotide sequence: TGTGCCAGCAGCTTAACCGGGACAGGGGGCAGAGGACTGTTTTTT.

V gene TRBV19 combines with J gene TRBJ1-2, with 8 bases aligning to TRBD1. Trimming removed 4 bases from V and 4 bases from J; junction bases left unmatched: 5. The CDR3 sequence is 14 residues long. Germline assignment: CDR1 LNHDA and CDR2 SQIVND (reference sequence). CDR3 in amino acids: CASSRGQALYGYTF. DNA of the CDR3: TGTGCCAGTAGTAGGGGACAGGCCCTCTATGGCTACACCTTC.

The V gene is TRBV9, the J gene TRBJ2-5; 11 bases align to TRBD1. The CDR3 runs 17 residues. The germline gives CDR1 SGDLS, CDR2 YYNGEE. After removal of 3 bases from V and 4 bases from J, the junction contained 11 bases not matched to a gene. CDR3 amino acids: CASSASSGTGGVETQYF. The CDR3 bases are TGTGCCAGCAGCGCGTCCTCCGGGACAGGGGGGGTAGAGACCCAGTACTTC.

The V call is TRBV7-9, the J call TRBJ1-3; D is ambiguous. Germline-derived CDR1 and CDR2 are SEHNR and FQNEAQ (reference sequence). The CDR3 consists of 16 residues. V was cut by 1 base and J by 2 bases, with 12 bases left in between. CDR3 in DNA: TGTGCCAGCAGCTTAGTGAGGTCGATCACTGGAAACACCATATATTTT. Translation gives CASSLVRSITGNTIYF. Filled out from reference TRBV7-9 and TRBJ1-3, the complete variable domain reads DTGVSQNPRHKITKRGQNVTFRCDPISEHNRLYWYRQTLGQGPEFLTYFQNEAQLEKSRLLSDRFSAERPKGSFSTLEIQRTEQGDSAMYLCASSLVRSITGNTIYFGEGSWLTVV.

V gene TRBV11-2 combines with J gene TRBJ1-2; no reliable D call. Germline V lookup: CDR1 SGHAT, CDR2 FQNNGV. With 1 base removed from V and 0 bases from J, the gap between germline ends came to 12 bases. This CDR3 spans 16 amino acids. CDR3 amino acids: CASSLVGTIANYGYTF. The CDR3 nucleotides are TGTGCCAGCAGCTTAGTTGGCACGATAGCTAACTATGGCTACACCTTC.

This CDR3 is CASSVRVAGVVDTQYF. The CDR3 DNA sequence: TGTGCCAGCAGTGTCCGAGTAGCGGGAGTTGTAGATACGCAGTATTTT. The V call is TRBV6-1, the J call TRBJ2-3; 9 bases fit TRBD2. After removal of 4 bases from V and 5 bases from J, the junction contained 10 bases not matched to a gene. Germline V gene data show CDR1 as MNHNS and CDR2 as SASEGT. CDR3 length: 16 amino acids.

This chain joins TRBV19 and TRBJ1-2; unclear D gene. The germline V gene encodes CDR1 LNHDA and CDR2 SQIVND (reference sequence). The V and J ends lost 3 bases and 0 bases respectively, with 11 bases between them. CDR3 size: 15 residues. CDR3 DNA: TGTGCCAGTAGTATTCTCCTGCAGACTAACTATGGCTACACCTTC. Translating gives CASSILLQTNYGYTF.

V is TRBV11-2 and J is TRBJ1-3, with a tentative D call TRBD1 (6 bases). This CDR3 has 15 residues. Germline assignment: CDR1 SGHAT and CDR2 FQNNGV. V lost 5 bases and J 2 bases, leaving 13 bases between the germline ends. CDR3 in DNA: TGTGCCAGCAGCCCCGGACAGTATACTGGAAACACCATATATTTT. It specifies CASSPGQYTGNTIYF.

The rearrangement uses TRBV7-9 and TRBJ2-5, with D possibly TRBD2 on 5 matching bases. The ends were cut back, 5 bases at V and 2 bases at J, with 12 bases in the middle. The CDR3 length is 14 residues. The germline V gene has CDR1 SEHNR and CDR2 FQNEAQ (reference sequence). This CDR3 reads CASSQGLLQETQYF. CDR3 sequence (DNA): TGTGCCAGCAGCCAAGGACTCTTACAAGAGACCCAGTACTTC.

The rearrangement uses TRBV6-1 and TRBJ1-4; no definite D call. V was pared by 1 base and J by 1 base, with 13 bases between. The CDR3 spans 17 residues. The V gene's germline CDR1 is MNHNS and CDR2 SASEGT. The CDR3 loop is CASSEEGSAQTNEKLFF. The CDR3 region has the DNA TGTGCCAGCAGTGAAGAAGGATCAGCCCAAACTAATGAAAAACTGTTTTTT.